These T cell receptor beta chains were read from a single sample in a study of control samples from healthy donors and cancer patients. Repertoires were generated with immunoSEQ multiplex PCR, while TCRdb's copy carries only in-frame clones and drops some. There are 90,000 to 110,000 clones in the sample; over 75% occur only once, and more than 3.5% lies in the top ten. The sample consisted of blood. These receptors originate from a human donor in good health. The donor label of this sample is uncertain. CDR3s include the opening cysteine and the closing phenylalanine or tryptophan. The order of the fields is clone size, D gene, J gene, V gene, CDR3 DNA, CDR3 protein. The D gene is left open where the match is weak. Where a row states a size, it is once, few, many or the class of an expanded clone; other rows omit it.

clone_size: once; d_call: .; j_call: TRBJ1-3; v_call: TRBV7-9; cdr3_nt: TGTGCCAGCAGCCCGGACGGCTCTGGAAACACCATATATTTT; cdr3_aa: CASSPDGSGNTIYF
clone_size: .; d_call: .; j_call: TRBJ2-1; v_call: TRBV6-5; cdr3_nt: TGTGCCAGCTATACGGGGGCTGAGCAGTTCTTC; cdr3_aa: CASYTGAEQFF
clone_size: .; d_call: .; j_call: TRBJ1-2; v_call: TRBV28; cdr3_nt: TGTGCAATTCGGGCTAACTATGGCTACACCTTC; cdr3_aa: CAIRANYGYTF
clone_size: .; d_call: .; j_call: TRBJ2-6; v_call: TRBV19; cdr3_nt: TGTGCCAGTAGTATAGCGACAGCCTCTGGGGCCAACGTCCTGACTTTC; cdr3_aa: CASSIATASGANVLTF
clone_size: .; d_call: .; j_call: TRBJ2-7; v_call: TRBV6-5; cdr3_nt: TGTGCCAGCCGGTCGGTCCTGGAGCAGTACTTC; cdr3_aa: CASRSVLEQYF
clone_size: once; d_call: .; j_call: TRBJ1-1; v_call: TRBV12-3/TRBV12-4; cdr3_nt: TGTGCCAGCAAGAGGGGGGGGTACACTGAAGCTTTCTTT; cdr3_aa: CASKRGGYTEAFF
clone_size: .; d_call: TRBD1; j_call: TRBJ1-5; v_call: TRBV5-3; cdr3_nt: TGTGCCAGAAGCTTGTTTTGCTCGTCCCGGTGTCAAAACGGGACAGGGTTTAGTCAGCCCCAGCATTTT; cdr3_aa: CARSLFCSSRCQNGTGFSQPQHF
clone_size: .; d_call: .; j_call: TRBJ1-3; v_call: TRBV20-1; cdr3_nt: TGCAGTGCGTCCTGGGGCGACACCATATATTTT; cdr3_aa: CSASWGDTIYF
clone_size: .; d_call: .; j_call: TRBJ1-4; v_call: TRBV15; cdr3_nt: TGTGCCACCAGCCTCGTTGGGGGGGCCGATGAAAAACTGTTTTTT; cdr3_aa: CATSLVGGADEKLFF
clone_size: .; d_call: TRBD1; j_call: TRBJ1-2; v_call: TRBV5-5; cdr3_nt: TGTGCCAGCAGCCTAGGACAGGGAGGGTATGGCTACACCTTC; cdr3_aa: CASSLGQGGYGYTF
clone_size: .; d_call: .; j_call: TRBJ1-3; v_call: TRBV6-1; cdr3_nt: TGTGCCAGCAGTGAAGCGCGGTACTCTGGAAACACCATATATTTT; cdr3_aa: CASSEARYSGNTIYF
clone_size: .; d_call: TRBD1; j_call: TRBJ2-2; v_call: TRBV9; cdr3_nt: TGTGCCAGCAGCCCCGGGACAGGGAACACCGGGGAGCTGTTTTTT; cdr3_aa: CASSPGTGNTGELFF
clone_size: .; d_call: .; j_call: TRBJ1-1; v_call: TRBV11-2; cdr3_nt: TGTGCCAGCAGCTTAGACAGCGGCAGGTCGAACACTGAAGCTTTCTTT; cdr3_aa: CASSLDSGRSNTEAFF
clone_size: .; d_call: .; j_call: TRBJ2-7; v_call: TRBV10-2; cdr3_nt: TGCGCCACCTCGTGGGTAGCTGGGTCCTACGAGCAGTACTTC; cdr3_aa: CATSWVAGSYEQYF
clone_size: .; d_call: TRBD1; j_call: TRBJ1-6; v_call: TRBV14; cdr3_nt: TGTGCCAGCAGCCAAGAACGGGACAGTTACGCACCCCTCCACTTT; cdr3_aa: CASSQERDSYAPLHF
clone_size: .; d_call: .; j_call: TRBJ1-5; v_call: TRBV18; cdr3_nt: TGTGCCAGCTCACCGAGGGGGGAGGTAGGACAGCCCCAGCATTTT; cdr3_aa: CASSPRGEVGQPQHF
clone_size: .; d_call: TRBD2; j_call: TRBJ2-3; v_call: TRBV29-1; cdr3_nt: TGCAGCGTTGAAGACCCTCGGACTAGCGAGGGGGTCACAGATACGCAGTATTTT; cdr3_aa: CSVEDPRTSEGVTDTQYF
clone_size: few; d_call: .; j_call: TRBJ2-7; v_call: TRBV12-3/TRBV12-4; cdr3_nt: TGTGCCAGCAGTCCTACAGGGACCTACGAGCAGTACTTC; cdr3_aa: CASSPTGTYEQYF